These 2 T cell receptor beta chains share one sample of origin, sequenced in a study of regulatory T cells in long-lasting Graves disease. Time point in this sample: newly diagnosed GD, antithyroid drugs for less than 3 months. Following extraction of RNA from PBMCs, that RNA was used to make the TCR library. Investigators prepared the TCR beta libraries by applying iRepertoire HTBI primers and Arm-PCR of CDR3 regions. TCRdb re-called the multiplex PCR reads with MiXCR, one entry per CDR3 protein. The repertoire holds just over 600,000 distinct CDR3 sequences, with approximately 15% as singletons. These data also featured in a second study, about T cells in Graves' hyperthyroidism and ophthalmopathy.

This sample comprised peripheral blood mononuclear cells (PBMCs), obtained at new diagnosis, from a patient treated with antithyroid drugs. The receptors come from a young woman with Graves disease.

This clonotype showed up just a few times. The V gene is TRBV5-1, the J gene TRBJ1-6; 7 bases are a match to TRBD1. The junction had 7 bases not matched to a gene; V was cut back by 0 bases and J by 10 bases. This CDR3 contains 15 residues. Per the germline V gene, CDR1 is SGHRS and CDR2 is YFSETQ. The CDR3 here is CASSLEGGALSPLHF. The CDR3 DNA reads TGCGCCAGCAGCTTGGAAGGGGGCGCGTTGTCACCCCTCCACTTT.

This chain uses TRBV5-1 with TRBJ2-1, with 7 bases lining up with TRBD2. The CDR3 totals 16 residues. Germline V lookup: CDR1 SGHRS, CDR2 YFSETQ. J was trimmed by 6 bases and V by 4 bases; bases with no gene match: 13. This CDR3 reads CASSPLSASGSNEQFF. The CDR3 nucleotides read TGCGCCAGCAGCCCGCTTTCCGCTAGCGGAAGCAATGAGCAGTTCTTC.